This T cell receptor beta chain was captured by sequencing in a study of blood T cells in healthy people across ages. The use of a sample-barcoded 5' primer and a J-beta primer mix characterized a second PCR of roughly 6 to 11 cycles. The template-switch adaptor, which had 12 random nucleotides, put a tag on each cDNA molecule. MiXCR was run by TCRdb on the 5' RACE reads, yielding one entry per CDR3 protein. The sample carries about 1.7 million distinct CDR3 sequences, roughly 30% recorded once. Germline lookup yields CDR1 ENHRY and CDR2 SYGVKD. V lost 10 bases, J lost 3 bases, and 11 bases stayed unmatched. This CDR3 has 14 amino acids. In this sample, this clonotype turned up a few times.

The clonotype originates from a woman under 40 in good health. What was sequenced was blood. V is TRBV10-3 and J is TRBJ2-7, with 8 bases matching TRBD2. CDR3 in DNA: TGTGCCACGCTGGAGCGGGAGCAACTCTACGAGCAGTACTTC. This encodes CATLEREQLYEQYF.